This T cell receptor (beta chain) was sequenced during a study of shared clonotypes between healthy human individuals. Study findings and constraints: Researchers sampled only blood; tissue repertoires likely differ.

Naive CD8 cells comprised CD45RO-negative, CCR7-positively selected cells, excluding terminally differentiated effector memory CD45RA+ cells. Comment on this clone: Antigen specificity is unknown.

This CDR3 is 15 amino acids long. Germline V gene lookup returns CDR1 MNHEY and CDR2 SMNVEV (reference sequence). Trimming took off 5 bases at V and 2 bases at J, with 16 bases between the two ends. Assay: immunoSEQ multiplex PCR; the TCRdb copy retains only in-frame clones and omits some. The sample shows around 2,000,000 clones, about 95% of them seen only once. The sample consisted of naive CD8+ T cells sorted from blood. The chain is built from TRBV27 and TRBJ2-7; no clear D. This TCR was sampled from a man between 18 and 29 years old in good health. CDR3 loop: CASSRFSGGTYEQYF. CDR3 bases: TGTGCCAGCAGTCGATTCTCGGGCGGTACCTACGAGCAGTACTTC.